A single sample is the source of the 23 T cell receptor beta chains below, sequenced in a study of blood T cell repertoires in COVID-19. Assay: immunoSEQ multiplex PCR; the TCRdb copy retains only in-frame clones and omits some. The table lists 90,000 to 120,000 clones, 91% of them singletons, with roughly 5.6% in the top ten. Material for sequencing was peripheral blood. Receptor source: a human donor in a cohort sampled during active COVID-19.

This chain uses TRBV14 with TRBJ2-2, with 13 bases identical to TRBD2. This CDR3 is built from 19 residues. Germline CDR1 reads SGHDN; CDR2 reads FVKESK. V lost 1 base to trimming and J lost 4 bases; unmatched junction nucleotides: 9. CDR3 in amino acids: CASSQATSGRALGTGELFF. CDR3 nucleotides: TGTGCCAGCAGCCAAGCTACTAGCGGGAGGGCCCTGGGCACCGGGGAGCTGTTTTTT. Based on the CDR3 plus reference TRBV14 and TRBJ2-2, the full variable domain is EAGVTQFPSHSVIEKGQTVTLRCDPISGHDNLYWYRRVMGKEIKFLLHFVKESKQDESGMPNNRFLAERTGGTYSTLKVQPAELEDSGVYFCASSQATSGRALGTGELFFGEGSRLTVL.

The chain has TRBV3-1 (or the pseudogene TRBV3-2) and TRBJ2-7; TRBD2 agrees at 7 bases. Germline assignment: CDR1 LGHDT and CDR2 YNNKEL (reference sequence). This CDR3 has 15 amino acids. Unmatched junction bases numbered 10, after V lost 3 bases and J lost 5 bases. CDR3 sequence reads: CASSHAGGRDDEQYF. The DNA of the CDR3 is TGTGCCAGCAGCCATGCGGGCGGGAGAGATGACGAGCAGTACTTC.

This chain connects TRBV7-9 to TRBJ2-7; 10 nucleotides match TRBD2. The length of the CDR3 is 16 residues. The germline V gene has CDR1 SEHNR and CDR2 FQNEAQ (reference sequence). Losses at the gene ends were 4 bases for V and 4 bases for J; bases not matched to a gene: 10. The CDR3 reads CASSSLAGVALYEQYF. The CDR3 DNA follows: TGTGCCAGCAGCTCTCTAGCGGGAGTAGCACTATACGAGCAGTACTTC.

This clone was picked up a small number of times. The chain links TRBV4-2 to TRBJ1-5; 7 bases align to TRBD1. The V segment lost 0 bases and the J segment 5 bases; nucleotides outside the gene matches: 7. Germline CDR1 and CDR2: LGHNA and YNFKEQ. The CDR3 runs 16 residues. In DNA form, the CDR3 reads TGTGCCAGCAGCCAAGATGAAGGACAGGCCTATCAGCCCCAGCATTTT. Translated, it gives CASSQDEGQAYQPQHF.

The rearrangement links TRBV6-2 or TRBV6-3 to TRBJ2-3, with TRBD1 matching 11 bases. Germline CDR1 is MNHEY and CDR2 is SVGEGT. The CDR3 sequence is 14 residues long. The ends lost 5 bases at V and 4 bases at J; junction bases unmatched: 2. The CDR3 DNA reads as TGTGCCAGCAGTGGGACAGGGGGGGCAGATACGCAGTATTTT. Translating gives CASSGTGGADTQYF.

The chain couples TRBV4-3 to TRBJ2-7, with D possibly TRBD2 on 6 matching bases. This CDR3 has 14 residues. Germline CDR1 and CDR2: LGHNA and YSLEER. Deletions cut 1 base from V and 7 bases from J, with 14 bases between. CDR3 coding DNA: TGCGCCAGCAGCCAAGCGCTGACTAGTCCTGAGCAGTACTTC. It translates to CASSQALTSPEQYF.

The V call is TRBV7-2, the J call TRBJ2-2; D is unresolved. V was shortened by 6 bases and J by 0 bases, with 11 bases between the two germline ends. There are 15 residues in the CDR3. The V gene's germline CDR1 is SGHTA and CDR2 FQGNSA. Written as DNA, the CDR3 is TGTGCCAGCAGACAAACAGAGACGAACACCGGGGAGCTGTTTTTT. As protein: CASRQTETNTGELFF.

CDR3 region: CASRHPGDGTGELFF. In nucleotides, the CDR3 is TGTGCCAGCAGGCACCCCGGGGATGGCACCGGGGAGCTGTTTTTT. The chain uses TRBV6-6 and TRBJ2-2; TRBD2 might be the D (5 bases). Trimming left V 6 bases short and J 4 bases short, with 15 bases between. The CDR3 covers 15 residues. Germline V gene lookup returns CDR1 MNHNY and CDR2 SVGAGI (reference sequence).

The chain carries TRBV6-6 and TRBJ2-7; D is possibly TRBD1 (6 bases). This CDR3 contains 16 residues. Germline CDR1 MNHNY, CDR2 SVGAGI (reference sequence). Trimming removed 5 bases from V and 4 bases from J, with 21 bases in between. CDR3 in amino acids: CASSPHPRTEKYEQYF. The CDR3 coding sequence is TGTGCCAGCAGTCCCCACCCTCGGACAGAAAAGTACGAGCAGTACTTC.

The genes are TRBV7-8 and TRBJ2-1; D is uncertain. V dropped 3 bases and J dropped 5 bases, with 8 bases sitting between them. Germline CDR1 is SGHVS and CDR2 is FQNEAQ. The CDR3 is 13 residues long. Here the CDR3 DNA reads TGTGCCAGCAGCTTCACACGGGACAATGAGCAGTTCTTC. It translates to CASSFTRDNEQFF.

V gene TRBV4-2 combines with J gene TRBJ1-5; 11 positions match TRBD1. CDR3 size: 15 residues. CDR1 and CDR2 from the germline V gene are LGHNA and YNFKEQ. The V and J ends lost 4 bases and 5 bases, in that order; junction bases with no gene match: 4. CDR3 sequence: CASSREGQGDQPQHF. The CDR3 DNA follows: TGTGCCAGCAGCCGAGAGGGACAGGGGGATCAGCCCCAGCATTTT.

Concerning this clone itself: One end of the junction varies from germline; a read error may be responsible. This chain joins TRBV4-2 and TRBJ2-7, with 8 bases that match TRBD1. Per the germline V gene, CDR1 is LGHNA and CDR2 is YNFKEQ. The CDR3 has 15 residues. The chain's CDR3 is CASSLQRTGSYEQHF. The CDR3 DNA reads TGTGCCAGCAGCCTCCAAAGGACAGGGTCCTACGAGCAGCACTTC.

J is TRBJ1-2 and V is TRBV5-8, with D possibly TRBD1 on 5 matching bases. V was clipped by 1 base and J by 7 bases, with 14 bases between them. In germline, CDR1 is SGHTS, CDR2 YDEGEE. This CDR3 is 14 amino acids long. The CDR3: CASSLPGRGGGYTF. The CDR3 DNA is TGTGCCAGCAGCTTGCCCGGAAGGGGTGGTGGCTACACCTTC. The whole variable domain, filled in from reference TRBV5-8 and TRBJ1-2, reads EAGVTQSPTHLIKTRGQQATLRCSPISGHTSVYWYQQALGLGLQFLLWYDEGEERNRGNFPPRFSGRQFPNYSSELNVNALELEDSALYLCASSLPGRGGGYTFGSGTRLTVV.

In DNA, the CDR3 is TGTGCCAGCAGTGCTCAGGTATCCGAGACCGGGGAGCTGTTTTTT. It specifies CASSAQVSETGELFF. The rearrangement uses TRBV2 and TRBJ2-2, with no clear D. The germline CDR1 and CDR2 sequences are SNHLY and FYNNEI. Trimming left V 4 bases short and J 5 bases short, with 14 bases between. The CDR3 sequence is 15 residues long.

This chain joins TRBV28 and TRBJ2-1; unclear D gene. V was clipped by 5 bases and J by 12 bases, with 11 bases between them. The CDR3 is 11 amino acids. Germline V gene data show CDR1 as MDHEN and CDR2 as SYDVKM. The chain's CDR3 is CASSLGFRQFF. The CDR3 DNA reads TGTGCCAGCAGTCTCGGTTTCCGGCAGTTCTTC. Combining the CDR3 with reference TRBV28 and TRBJ2-1 gives the whole variable domain DVKVTQSSRYLVKRTGEKVFLECVQDMDHENMFWYRQDPGLGLRLIYFSYDVKMKEKGDIPEGYSVSREKKERFSLILESASTNQTSMYLCASSLGFRQFFGPGTRLTVL.

The CDR3 is CASDSGTAEAFF. CDR3 nucleotides: TGTGCCAGCGACTCCGGGACAGCTGAAGCTTTCTTT. The rearrangement links TRBV11-2 to TRBJ1-1, with 7 positions matching TRBD1. This CDR3 is built from 12 residues. The germline gives CDR1 SGHAT, CDR2 FQNNGV. J lost 6 bases, V lost 8 bases, and 6 bases had no gene match.

V is TRBV7-3 and J is TRBJ1-1; D gene uncertain. V was pared by 0 bases and J by 1 base, with 3 bases between. The CDR3 runs to 13 residues. The germline V gene has CDR1 SGHTA and CDR2 FQGTGA. In DNA, the CDR3 is TGTGCCAGCAGCTTAACGAGGAACACTGAAGCTTTCTTT. Translated, it gives CASSLTRNTEAFF.

The chain employs TRBV5-1 and TRBJ2-3; 7 bases are shared with TRBD2. CDR1 is SGHRS and CDR2 is YFSETQ in the germline V gene. This CDR3 region has 16 residues. The junction had 7 bases not matched to a gene; V was cut back by 1 base and J by 2 bases. CDR3 residues: CASSLWVGLSTDTQYF. The DNA for the CDR3 is TGCGCCAGCAGCTTGTGGGTGGGACTATCCACAGATACGCAGTATTTT.

The chain has TRBV24-1 and TRBJ2-1, with TRBD2 matching over 8 bases. The J segment lost 1 base and the V segment lost 9 bases, leaving 4 bases of the junction unmatched. The CDR3 sequence is 14 residues long. CDR1 is KGHDR and CDR2 is SFDVKD in the germline V gene. The CDR3 spells CATRGGRSYNEQFF. CDR3 bases: TGTGCCACCCGGGGCGGGAGGTCCTACAATGAGCAGTTCTTC.

The chain has TRBV6-1 and TRBJ2-7; 7 bases agree with TRBD1. J was trimmed by 2 bases and V by 2 bases; bases with no gene match: 3. The CDR3 spans 14 residues. The V gene's germline CDR1 is MNHNS and CDR2 SASEGT. In DNA form, the CDR3 reads TGTGCCAGCAGTGAACGAAGGGGGCCCTACGAGCAGTACTTC. As protein: CASSERRGPYEQYF.

The CDR3 DNA follows: TGCGCCAGCAGCCTCCTTGGCGGGGCTTACGCGGAGCAGTTCTTC. It specifies CASSLLGGAYAEQFF. This chain uses TRBV5-1 with TRBJ2-1, with D perhaps matching TRBD2 (6 bases). CDR3 size: 15 residues. The V gene lost 4 bases and the J gene lost 10 bases, with 21 bases spanning the gap. Germline V CDR1 and CDR2: SGHRS, YFSETQ.

The V gene is TRBV15, the J gene TRBJ2-7; 9 nucleotides agree with TRBD2. This CDR3 has 16 amino acids. Germline assignment: CDR1 LNHNV and CDR2 YYDKDF (reference sequence). With V trimmed by 1 base and J by 0 bases, 4 bases remained unmatched. The CDR3 sequence is CATSRAGAGGSYEQYF. Written as DNA, the CDR3 is TGTGCCACCAGCAGAGCCGGAGCGGGGGGCTCCTACGAGCAGTACTTC.

The chain couples TRBV10-3 to TRBJ1-3, with D possibly TRBD1 on 6 matching bases. The V gene lost 2 bases and the J gene lost 4 bases, with 15 bases spanning the gap. Germline lookup yields CDR1 ENHRY and CDR2 SYGVKD. This CDR3 comprises 16 residues. The CDR3 loop reads CAISERDTEDGNTIYF. CDR3 DNA sequence: TGTGCCATCAGTGAGAGGGACACCGAAGACGGAAACACCATATATTTT.